The present T cell receptor beta chain was sequenced within a study of CD8+CD57+ T cells in acquired aplastic anemia (dated 2018 in TCRdb). Background for the entire study: Extracted DNA from sorted CD4+ and CD8+ cells averaged around 3.5 ug, ranging from roughly 0.2 to 30 ug. Mean read counts for healthy donor samples were some 10 million for CD4+ cells and roughly 12 million for CD8+ cells. Broad study findings and their caveats: Twenty-nine CD8+ CDR3 sequences were found to be shared between patients and controls, but these sequences appeared to be highly expressed in patients and within the immunodominant clones of the patients. Patients and healthy controls showed no significant difference in CD8+ Simpson's diversity (P=0.060).

As to this clonotype: Its antigen is not yet known. No per-base quality is available; no much larger clone lies one base away.

Profiling of TCR beta VDJ combinations and CDR3 sequences used genomic DNA as the template. An Illumina HiSeq 2000 was the platform used for TCR repertoire sequencing. The original pipeline was this. TRBV/TRBJ rearrangement plots, CDR3 size and DJ length profiles, and Simpson's diversity index were used to evaluate the repertoires. The immunodominant clone was defined as the most abundant DNA sequence in deep sequencing data. CDR3 amino acid sequences were checked for sharing between subjects and were compared against published repertoires and the VDJdb database. TCRdb reanalyzed the raw reads on its own, using fastp at Q25 for trimming and MiXCR for clone calling, and kept in-frame beta chains. Merged by CDR3 protein, the rows form single entries marked with the most common genes and DNA. These V and J calls derive from TCRdb rather than the authors' analysis. The table for this sample lists about 160,000 distinct CDR3 sequences; 35% to 55% of them were counted only once. The top ten hold approximately 1% of the sample.

In this study, sorted CD4+ and CD8+ T cells from the blood of healthy subjects and of severe aplastic anemia patients had their TCR repertoires deep-sequenced. Ficoll-Paque density gradient centrifugation was used to isolate peripheral blood mononuclear cells. Before DNA was extracted, CD4+ and CD8+ T cells were sorted using either FACS or magnetic beads. The germline V gene sets CDR1 to SGHVT and CDR2 to SQSDAQ. The CDR3 runs 12 amino acids, cysteine and phenylalanine included. The read is trimmed to its CDR3 DNA, 36 bases read in frame from base 1. V is cut back by 6 bases and J by 7 bases, with 2 bases in the junction unmatched.

This sequence originates from a human donor in good health. What was sequenced was sorted CD4+, CD8+, or CD8+CD57+ T cells (not recorded which) from PBMCs. The chain joins TRBV7-4 to TRBJ2-5; TRBD2 agrees with 10 junctional bases. CDR3 reads: CASRASGGTQYF. The DNA reads as follows: TGTGCCAGCAGGGCTAGCGGGGGGACCCAGTACTTC.